The next 24 T cell receptor beta chains were all read from a single sample in a study of T cell changes during pregnancy in multiple sclerosis. Sequenced by immunoSEQ multiplex PCR; TCRdb stores in-frame clones only, minus some. The data contain 42,000 or so clones, 94% of them singletons. Sequenced here: CD8+ T cells from peripheral blood mononuclear cells, sampled in the third trimester of pregnancy. The receptors derive from a female donor with multiple sclerosis, enrolled in a pregnancy study.

This chain joins TRBV28 and TRBJ1-4; tentatively, D is TRBD1 (5 bases). The germline V gene has CDR1 MDHEN and CDR2 SYDVKM. Trimming removed 9 bases from V and 3 bases from J, with 14 bases in between. The CDR3 is 14 residues long. The DNA for the CDR3 is TGTGCCAGTCGTTGGGGGGATTCTAATGAAAAACTGTTTTTT. As protein: CASRWGDSNEKLFF.

The chain recombines TRBV11-2 with TRBJ2-7, with 8 bases aligning to TRBD1. There are 13 residues in the CDR3. Losses at the gene ends were 4 bases for V and 3 bases for J; bases not matched to a gene: 2. Per the germline V gene, CDR1 is SGHAT and CDR2 is FQNNGV. CDR3 loop: CASSSTGDYEQYF. The DNA for the CDR3 is TGTGCCAGCAGCTCGACAGGGGACTACGAGCAGTACTTC.

V usage is TRBV5-5 and J usage is TRBJ2-7, with 10 positions matching TRBD2. The V gene end was trimmed by 4 bases and the J gene end by 6 bases; junction bases not matched to a gene: 7. The germline V gene encodes CDR1 SGHKS and CDR2 YYEKEE (reference sequence). This CDR3 contains 14 residues. The CDR3 nucleotides are TGTGCCAGCAGCACGGGACTAGCGTTGGGCGAGCAGTACTTC. Protein product: CASSTGLALGEQYF.

V is TRBV28 and J is TRBJ2-5; 12 bases agree with TRBD1. The germline V gene has CDR1 MDHEN and CDR2 SYDVKM. Unmatched junction bases numbered 18, after V lost 4 bases and J lost 3 bases. The CDR3 consists of 20 residues. CDR3 coding DNA: TGTGCCAGCAGTTGGGAACCGGGACAGGGGGCTGTGGGAGAAGAAGAGACCCAGTACTTC. Translated, it gives CASSWEPGQGAVGEEETQYF.

The rearrangement uses TRBV19 and TRBJ2-1, with 7 bases lining up with TRBD2. Trimming removed 3 bases from V and 10 bases from J; junction bases left unmatched: 6. The germline gives CDR1 LNHDA, CDR2 SQIVND (reference sequence). The CDR3 is made up of 13 amino acids. The DNA of the CDR3 is TGTGCCAGTAGTATCCGTAGCGGGTGGGAGCAGTTCTTC. Translation: CASSIRSGWEQFF.

The rearrangement links TRBV14 to TRBJ1-2; D is ambiguous. CDR3 length: 15 amino acids. V lost 0 bases to trimming and J lost 2 bases, with 10 bases between them. Germline V gives CDR1 SGHDN, CDR2 FVKESK. The CDR3 loop is CASSQDWPMNYGYTF. The DNA of the CDR3 is TGTGCCAGCAGCCAAGATTGGCCGATGAACTATGGCTACACCTTC.

This chain joins TRBV9 and TRBJ2-1; 13 bases are shared with TRBD2. Per germline, CDR1 SGDLS and CDR2 YYNGEE. Trimming removed 4 bases from V and 6 bases from J; junction bases left unmatched: 1. The CDR3 totals 14 residues. CDR3 in amino acids: CASSRTSGSNEQFF. In DNA, the CDR3 is TGTGCCAGCAGCCGGACTAGCGGGAGCAATGAGCAGTTCTTC.

The chain combines TRBV19 with TRBJ1-4; D gene ambiguous. Germline V lookup: CDR1 LNHDA, CDR2 SQIVND (reference sequence). Trimming removed 4 bases from V and 7 bases from J, with 16 bases in between. There are 15 residues in the CDR3. The CDR3 nucleotides are TGTGCCAGTAGTACGCCAGAAGCGAGGAGTGAAAAACTGTTTTTT. Residues: CASSTPEARSEKLFF. Together with reference TRBV19 and TRBJ1-4, the CDR3 gives the full variable domain: DGGITQSPKYLFRKEGQNVTLSCEQNLNHDAMYWYRQDPGQGLRLIYYSQIVNDFQKGDIAEGYSVSREKKESFPLTVTSAQKNPTAFYLCASSTPEARSEKLFFGSGTQLSVL.

J is TRBJ2-7 and V is TRBV7-2; D not resolved. Trimming took off 1 base at V and 5 bases at J, with 12 bases between the two ends. CDR3 length: 14 residues. Germline V CDR1 and CDR2: SGHTA, FQGNSA. The CDR3: CASSLGALSDEQYF. CDR3 coding DNA: TGTGCCAGCAGCTTAGGAGCTCTAAGCGACGAGCAGTACTTC.

Points on this clone: A read error may be the cause here, since a much bigger clone is one base away. This same CDR3 is encoded by further DNA sequences in the sample. The rearrangement uses TRBV2 and TRBJ1-1; D gene uncertain. The CDR3 covers 14 residues. Germline V CDR1 and CDR2: SNHLY, FYNNEI. V lost 2 bases and J 0 bases, leaving 7 bases between the germline ends. This chain's CDR3 is CASSEPKMNTEAFF. The CDR3 DNA sequence: TGTGCCAGCAGTGAACCAAAAATGAACACTGAAGCTTTCTTT.

The rearrangement joins TRBV27 to TRBJ2-5; possible D gene TRBD1, 6 bases. The CDR3 sequence is 15 residues long. Germline V gene data show CDR1 as MNHEY and CDR2 as SMNVEV (reference sequence). V was pared by 5 bases and J by 1 base, with 14 bases between. The CDR3 loop reads CASSQYRAPQETQYF. For the CDR3, the DNA is TGTGCCAGCAGTCAGTACAGGGCTCCCCAAGAGACCCAGTACTTC.

Points on this clone: The sample holds other DNA sequences that translate to the same CDR3. J is TRBJ2-1 and V is TRBV19; D is ambiguous. CDR1 and CDR2 (germline): LNHDA, SQIVND (reference sequence). V was cut by 3 bases and J by 0 bases, with 3 bases left in between. The CDR3 runs to 13 residues. CDR3 sequence: CASSISSYNEQFF. In DNA form, the CDR3 reads TGTGCCAGTAGTATCAGCTCCTACAATGAGCAGTTCTTC.

The chain carries TRBV15 and TRBJ2-3, with 8 bases identical to TRBD2. This CDR3 spans 15 amino acids. With V trimmed by 1 base and J by 3 bases, 3 bases remained unmatched. From germline, CDR1 is LNHNV and CDR2 YYDKDF (reference sequence). The chain's CDR3 is CATSRAIAGTDTQYF. The CDR3 region has the DNA TGTGCCACCAGCAGAGCGATAGCGGGAACAGATACGCAGTATTTT.

The chain uses TRBV5-1 and TRBJ2-1, with D maybe TRBD1 (6 bases). This CDR3 region has 13 residues. Germline CDR1 is SGHRS and CDR2 is YFSETQ. V lost 4 bases to trimming and J lost 5 bases, with 10 bases between them. CDR3 in amino acids: CASSPDSNNEQFF. Written as DNA, the CDR3 is TGCGCCAGCAGCCCGGACAGCAACAATGAGCAGTTCTTC.

This chain connects TRBV19 to TRBJ2-7, with D hard to call. This CDR3 region has 13 residues. V was trimmed by 5 bases and J by 4 bases, leaving 12 bases between them. From germline, CDR1 is LNHDA and CDR2 SQIVND (reference sequence). CDR3 in DNA: TGTGCCAGTAGTTCCGCAGGTGGGTACGAGCAGTACTTC. This codes for CASSSAGGYEQYF.

V and J are TRBV4-2 and TRBJ2-7; maybe TRBD2 (7 bases). The V end was cut by 0 bases, the J end by 4 bases, with 13 bases between. Per germline, CDR1 LGHNA and CDR2 YNFKEQ. This CDR3 comprises 15 residues. CDR3 bases: TGTGCCAGCAGCCAAGATCGGGGAGGGGGATACGAGCAGTACTTC. Its protein product is CASSQDRGGGYEQYF.

The CDR3 is CASSLVGTGGNEQFF. CDR3 DNA sequence: TGTGCCAGCAGTTTAGTTGGGACAGGAGGCAATGAGCAGTTCTTC. J is TRBJ2-1 and V is TRBV27, with 8 bases fitting TRBD1. Germline assignment: CDR1 MNHEY and CDR2 SMNVEV (reference sequence). Trimming cost V 2 bases and J 6 bases; bases outside gene matches: 6. The length of the CDR3 is 15 residues.

This chain links TRBV7-9 with TRBJ1-2; D not certain. V lost 5 bases and J 6 bases, leaving 4 bases between the germline ends. The CDR3 runs to 10 residues. The germline V gene encodes CDR1 SEHNR and CDR2 FQNEAQ (reference sequence). CDR3 coding DNA: TGTGCCAGCAGCAGAGATGGCTACACCTTC. Translated: CASSRDGYTF.

The chain has TRBV6-5 and TRBJ2-7; 10 bases line up with TRBD2. The V and J ends lost 7 bases and 2 bases, in that order; junction bases with no gene match: 8. CDR3 length equals 15 residues. Germline-derived CDR1 and CDR2 are MNHEY and SVGAGI. The CDR3 DNA reads TGTGCCAGCAAACTAGCGGGAAATCCCACCTACGAGCAGTACTTC. Encoded protein: CASKLAGNPTYEQYF.

This sequence joins TRBV4-2 and TRBJ1-3; TRBD1 agrees at 8 bases. Germline lookup yields CDR1 LGHNA and CDR2 YNFKEQ. J was trimmed by 4 bases and V by 1 base; bases with no gene match: 24. The CDR3 loop spans 22 amino acids. Here the CDR3 reads CASSQVPPFRDRRPYDGNTIYF. As DNA, the CDR3 is TGTGCCAGCAGCCAAGTACCCCCTTTCCGGGACAGGAGACCCTACGACGGAAACACCATATATTTT.

The DNA of the CDR3 is TGTGCCAGTCGCCTGAGTATGAACACTGAAGCTTTCTTT. Its protein product is CASRLSMNTEAFF. The rearrangement uses TRBV19 and TRBJ1-1; no reliable D call. The CDR3 extends over 13 amino acids. Germline V gene data show CDR1 as LNHDA and CDR2 as SQIVND (reference sequence). V was trimmed by 8 bases and J by 0 bases, leaving 10 bases between them.

The chain combines TRBV6-6 with TRBJ2-2; 9 bases map to TRBD2. The CDR3 extends over 14 amino acids. Germline CDR1 MNHNY, CDR2 SVGAGI (reference sequence). J lost 4 bases, V lost 8 bases, and 5 bases had no gene match. The CDR3 reads CASGGLAGTGELFF. The CDR3 region has the DNA TGTGCCAGCGGGGGACTAGCCGGCACCGGGGAGCTGTTTTTT.

V usage is TRBV30 and J usage is TRBJ1-2; TRBD1 matches 7 bases. The V and J ends lost 1 base and 11 bases, in that order; junction bases with no gene match: 7. The germline CDR1 and CDR2 sequences are GTSNPN and SVGIG (reference sequence). There are 12 residues in the CDR3. The CDR3 loop is CAWSGGQAKYTF. The CDR3 DNA follows: TGTGCCTGGAGTGGCGGACAGGCTAAGTACACCTTC.

The chain combines TRBV5-3 with TRBJ1-4, with 10 bases lining up with TRBD1. TRBV5-3 is reported as an ORF; its role is uncertain. The junction had 6 bases not matched to a gene; V was cut back by 3 bases and J by 4 bases. This CDR3 spans 16 amino acids. In DNA, the CDR3 is TGTGCCAGAAGCTCCCGGGACAGGGGCGGTAATGAAAAACTGTTTTTT. Encoded protein: CARSSRDRGGNEKLFF.